Shown below are 27 T cell receptor beta chains from a single sample sequenced in a study of regulatory T cells in long-lasting Graves disease. Construction of the TCR beta libraries employed iRepertoire HTBI primers in conjunction with Arm-PCR of CDR3 regions. TCRdb itself ran the multiplex PCR reads through MiXCR, one entry per CDR3 protein. The repertoire holds 420,000 or so distinct CDR3 sequences, around 17% seen once, with 23% in the top ten. Time point noted: newly diagnosed GD, antithyroid drugs for less than 3 months. RNA extracted from PBMCs served as the sequencing template. Another study also made use of these data, one on T cells in Graves' hyperthyroidism and ophthalmopathy.

The sequenced sample was peripheral blood mononuclear cells (PBMCs), obtained at new diagnosis, from a patient treated with antithyroid drugs. Receptors originate from a woman aged 18-35 years with Graves disease.

This clonotype was counted ten times or more. The J gene is TRBJ2-1, the V gene TRBV11-2; 9 nucleotides match TRBD1. V was clipped by 1 base and J by 9 bases; unmatched bases: 7. The CDR3 runs 15 residues. Per germline, CDR1 SGHAT and CDR2 FQNNGV. CDR3 protein: CASSLVRDREREQFF. DNA of the CDR3: TGTGCCAGCAGCTTAGTTAGGGACAGGGAGCGTGAGCAGTTCTTC.

V is TRBV4-1 and J is TRBJ2-5, with 11 bases that match TRBD2. From germline, CDR1 is MGHRA and CDR2 YSYEKL. Trimming took 2 bases from V and 3 from J; bases not matched to a gene: 5. This CDR3 contains 16 residues. CDR3 in amino acids: CASSQFTSGSKETQYF. The CDR3 region has the DNA TGCGCCAGCAGCCAATTTACTAGCGGGAGTAAAGAGACCCAGTACTTC.

The sample holds one count of this clonotype. It may be a read error: a sequence one base away is much more abundant. The chain combines TRBV11-1 with TRBJ2-3; D is uncertain. V was shortened by 3 bases and J by 6 bases, with 10 bases between the two germline ends. The CDR3 sequence is 13 residues long. Germline values: CDR1 SGHAT, CDR2 FQDESV (reference sequence). CDR3 in amino acids: CASSFGSVDTQYF. The CDR3 DNA reads TGTGCCAGCAGCTTTGGCTCCGTTGATACGCAGTATTTT.

The chain joins TRBV7-3 to TRBJ2-6, with a tentative D call TRBD2 (6 bases). Germline values: CDR1 SGHTA, CDR2 FQGTGA. The length of the CDR3 is 18 residues. Trimming shortened V by 1 base and J by 0 bases, and 13 bases separated the two germline ends. The CDR3 sequence is CASSLRGDSLSGANVLTF. The CDR3 DNA follows: TGTGCCAGCAGCTTAAGGGGGGATTCTCTCTCTGGGGCCAACGTCCTGACTTTC. The full variable domain, with the rest looked up from reference TRBV7-3 and TRBJ2-6, is GAGVSQTPSNKVTEKGKYVELRCDPISGHTALYWYRQSLGQGPEFLIYFQGTGAADDSGLPNDRFFAVRPEGSVSTLKIQRTERGDSAVYLCASSLRGDSLSGANVLTFGAGSRLTVL.

The chain recombines TRBV6-1 with TRBJ2-7; 8 bases agree with TRBD1. J gave up 2 bases and V 6 bases, and 9 bases lay outside the gene matches. CDR1 is MNHNS and CDR2 is SASEGT in the germline V gene. CDR3 length equals 15 residues. The CDR3 sequence: CASSRVGTGTYEQYF. CDR3 nucleotides: TGTGCCAGCAGCCGAGTAGGGACAGGCACCTACGAGCAGTACTTC.

This clonotype occurred many times. The genes are TRBV28 and TRBJ2-7, with D possibly being TRBD1 (5 bases). Trimming removed 7 bases from V and 0 bases from J, with 13 bases in between. Germline CDR1 MDHEN, CDR2 SYDVKM. This CDR3 is 14 amino acids long. CDR3 loop: CASIGHSDSYEQYF. CDR3 coding DNA: TGTGCCAGCATAGGACACTCCGACTCCTACGAGCAGTACTTC.

The chain couples TRBV5-5 to TRBJ2-7, with 10 bases that match TRBD2. CDR1 is SGHKS and CDR2 is YYEKEE in the germline V gene (reference sequence). The V segment lost 3 bases and the J segment 3 bases; nucleotides outside the gene matches: 15. This CDR3 has 18 amino acids. CDR3 nucleotide sequence: TGTGCCAGCAGCTGGGTACAGTCTAGCGGGAGTTCGGTCTACGAGCAGTACTTC. It encodes CASSWVQSSGSSVYEQYF.

This clonotype was seen ten or more times. The V gene is TRBV28, the J gene TRBJ2-7; 9 nucleotides match TRBD1. This CDR3 contains 15 residues. V was pared by 7 bases and J by 2 bases, with 9 bases of the junction left unmatched. CDR1 and CDR2 from the germline V gene are MDHEN and SYDVKM. The CDR3 loop reads CASTPLDRGTYEQYF. Written as DNA, the CDR3 is TGTGCCAGCACCCCCCTGGACAGGGGAACCTACGAGCAGTACTTC.

This clonotype was counted ten times or more. This chain connects TRBV27 to TRBJ2-3; 7 bases match TRBD1. The junction had 15 bases not matched to a gene; V was cut back by 6 bases and J by 3 bases. CDR1 is MNHEY, CDR2 SMNVEV, per germline (reference sequence). The CDR3 has 17 amino acids. For the CDR3, the DNA is TGTGCCAGCAGCTCGGACAGGCTGGAGTTATCAACAGATACGCAGTATTTT. This translates into CASSSDRLELSTDTQYF.

This clonotype was observed many times. The chain uses TRBV6-2 or TRBV6-3 and TRBJ1-2; a weak D match, TRBD1 (5 bases). From germline, CDR1 is MNHEY and CDR2 SVGEGT. The CDR3 extends over 15 amino acids. V was cut by 3 bases and J by 4 bases, with 15 bases left in between. The CDR3 nucleotides read TGTGCCAGCAGTTATTGGAGACAGCACGCCTATGGCTACACCTTC. Amino acids: CASSYWRQHAYGYTF.

This clonotype was counted many times. V usage is TRBV7-2 and J usage is TRBJ2-5, with 7 bases that match TRBD2. The CDR3 covers 15 residues. CDR1 and CDR2 from the germline V gene are SGHTA and FQGNSA. The J segment lost 0 bases and the V segment lost 1 base, leaving 2 bases of the junction unmatched. The CDR3 bases are TGTGCCAGCAGCTTAGGAGCGGGAAACCAAGAGACCCAGTACTTC. Translation gives CASSLGAGNQETQYF.

This sequence joins TRBV3-1 and TRBJ2-7; D ambiguous. Germline CDR1 is LGHDT and CDR2 is YNNKEL (reference sequence). V gave up 2 bases and J gave up 2 bases, with 4 bases separating them. This CDR3 comprises 12 residues. The CDR3 DNA reads TGTGCCAGCAGCCAATTTCCCTACGAGCAGTACTTC. Its protein is CASSQFPYEQYF.

V usage is TRBV6-1 and J usage is TRBJ2-7, with 9 bases fitting TRBD2. From germline, CDR1 is MNHNS and CDR2 SASEGT. The CDR3 is 14 residues long. V trimming: 8 bases; J trimming: 3 bases; junction bases outside the gene matches: 8. CDR3 DNA: TGTGCCAGCCGCTTGACTAGCGGAATCTACGAGCAGTACTTC. Protein product: CASRLTSGIYEQYF.

The chain carries TRBV7-8 and TRBJ2-2; no definite D call. In germline, CDR1 is SGHVS, CDR2 FQNEAQ. Trimming cost V 3 bases and J 0 bases, with 11 bases left between them. The CDR3 spans 16 residues. The CDR3 is CASSFEGIANTGELFF. CDR3 DNA sequence: TGTGCCAGCAGCTTTGAAGGGATCGCGAACACCGGGGAGCTGTTTTTT.

This clonotype was counted only a few times. This chain links TRBV7-9 with TRBJ2-7; D is undetermined. The V gene's germline CDR1 is SEHNR and CDR2 FQNEAQ (reference sequence). The CDR3 loop spans 12 amino acids. Trimming cost V 1 base and J 5 bases, with 6 bases left between them. The CDR3 DNA sequence: TGTGCCAGCAGCTTAGTTAGGGACGAGCAGTACTTC. This gives the protein CASSLVRDEQYF.

There are a few counts of this clonotype. The chain links TRBV6-9 to TRBJ2-7; D is unresolved. Germline values: CDR1 MNHGY, CDR2 SVAAGI. The length of the CDR3 is 13 residues. V lost 3 bases, J lost 2 bases, and 8 bases lay in between. DNA of the CDR3: TGTGCCAGCAGTTACTCCAGGACCTACGAGCAGTACTTC. It yields the protein CASSYSRTYEQYF.

Many counts were recorded for this clonotype. V usage is TRBV27 and J usage is TRBJ1-1; D is possibly TRBD1 (5 bases). This CDR3 is built from 14 residues. CDR1 is MNHEY and CDR2 is SMNVEV in the germline V gene (reference sequence). V lost 4 bases to trimming and J lost 1 base, with 10 bases between them. CDR3 loop: CASSWGRGNTEAFF. CDR3 bases: TGTGCCAGCAGTTGGGGACGCGGGAACACTGAAGCTTTCTTT.

There are many counts of this clonotype. This rearrangement joins TRBV12-3 or TRBV12-4 to TRBJ2-3, with D perhaps TRBD2 (6 bases). V was cut by 3 bases and J by 4 bases, with 14 bases left in between. The CDR3 runs 15 residues. DNA of the CDR3: TGTGCCAGCAGTTTCTGGGGGGAAAGGGCAGATACGCAGTATTTT. Its translation: CASSFWGERADTQYF.

J is TRBJ2-5 and V is TRBV20-1, with D possibly TRBD2 on 5 matching bases. Trimming cost V 5 bases and J 0 bases, with 22 bases left between them. From germline, CDR1 is DFQATT and CDR2 SNEGSKA (reference sequence). The length of the CDR3 is 17 residues. The chain's CDR3 is CSAGNRRRRGYQETQYF. DNA for the CDR3: TGCAGTGCTGGTAACAGAAGGCGCAGAGGGTACCAAGAGACCCAGTACTTC.

This clonotype was picked up many times. The CDR3 nucleotides read TGCAGTTGTAATCGGGGGAGCTCCTACAATGAGCAGTTCTTC. Translating gives CSCNRGSSYNEQFF. V usage is TRBV20-1 and J usage is TRBJ2-1, with D perhaps TRBD2 (6 bases). CDR1 and CDR2 from the germline V gene are DFQATT and SNEGSKA (reference sequence). Trimming took off 8 bases at V and 0 bases at J, with 14 bases between the two ends. The CDR3 is made up of 14 amino acids.

With regard to this clonotype: It may be a read error: a sequence one base away is much more abundant. The V call is TRBV14, the J call TRBJ2-1; 9 nucleotides align to TRBD2. Trimming cost V 3 bases and J 5 bases; bases outside gene matches: 8. The CDR3 loop spans 16 amino acids. Germline CDR1 is SGHDN and CDR2 is FVKESK. CDR3 bases: TGTGCCAGCAGCCACTATAGCGGGAGTGGTGACAATGAGCAGTTCTTC. It specifies CASSHYSGSGDNEQFF.

This clonotype came up many times. The J gene is TRBJ2-5, the V gene TRBV2; D uncertain. The V end was cut by 6 bases, the J end by 4 bases, with 12 bases between. Germline assignment: CDR1 SNHLY and CDR2 FYNNEI. CDR3 length: 13 residues. CDR3 nucleotides: TGTGCCAGCAGGAAAAGTGAAGGAGAGACCCAGTACTTC. Protein: CASRKSEGETQYF.

This chain joins TRBV9 and TRBJ2-1; D call uncertain. The J call may be incorrect, as the DNA end agrees better with TRBJ2-5. The germline V gene encodes CDR1 SGDLS and CDR2 YYNGEE. This CDR3 comprises 16 residues. The CDR3 DNA is TGTGCCAGCAGCGCCGCAACAAGGCGACATTGGGAGACCCAGTACTTC. It encodes CASSAATRRHWETQYF.

At least ten counts were recorded for this clonotype. V and J are TRBV20-1 and TRBJ2-1; 10 bases match TRBD1. With 0 bases clipped from V and 8 bases from J, the junction kept 4 bases outside the gene matches. Germline V CDR1 and CDR2: DFQATT, SNEGSKA (reference sequence). The CDR3 length is 14 residues. The CDR3 spells CSARDGDRGHEQFF. CDR3 bases: TGCAGTGCTAGAGATGGAGACAGGGGGCATGAGCAGTTCTTC.

This clonotype was found many times. The chain recombines TRBV28 with TRBJ2-7; 7 nucleotides line up with TRBD2. The trim removed 6 bases at V and 1 base at J, leaving 6 bases unmatched. CDR1 and CDR2 (germline): MDHEN, SYDVKM. The CDR3 spans 14 residues. CDR3 amino acids: CASSPRTSSYEQYF. The CDR3 DNA is TGTGCCAGCAGCCCCCGGACTAGTTCCTACGAGCAGTACTTC.

With regard to this clonotype: A read error is possible here, since a much larger clone lies one base away. The CDR3 spells CSAMVNWPNTQYF. In DNA form, the CDR3 reads TGCAGTGCTATGGTAAACTGGCCAAATACGCAGTATTTT. The chain carries TRBV20-1 and TRBJ2-3, with no clear D. CDR3 size: 13 residues. With 4 bases removed from V and 7 bases from J, the gap between germline ends came to 15 bases. Germline V gene sequence: CDR1 DFQATT, CDR2 SNEGSKA (reference sequence).

Turning to this clonotype: This may be a read error, as it is one base from a much larger clone. This chain links TRBV7-7 with TRBJ2-7, with D possibly being TRBD2 (5 bases). CDR3 size: 13 residues. Germline assignment: CDR1 SSHAT and CDR2 FNYEAQ (reference sequence). CDR3 sequence reads: CASSLAPGPEQYF. The CDR3 DNA reads as TGTGCTAGCAGCTTAGCGCCAGGACCCGAGCAGTACTTC.